One and the same sample provided the 6 T cell receptor beta chains below, sequenced in a study of T-cell memory formation after mild COVID-19. MiXCR, run by TCRdb on the 5' RACE reads, gives a single entry per CDR3 protein. The sample includes 200,000 to 250,000 distinct CDR3 sequences, about 10% of them seen just once. The sequenced sample consisted of PBMCs or a T cell subset sorted from them (not recorded which). The receptors come from a man aged 18 to 30 who had mild COVID-19 (a few samples of this study predate the infection). Cell type and time point are not known.

The rearrangement uses TRBV15 and TRBJ2-2; a weak D match, TRBD1 (5 bases). CDR3 length equals 14 residues. The germline CDR1 and CDR2 sequences are LNHNV and YYDKDF (reference sequence). The V end was cut by 2 bases, the J end by 6 bases, with 10 bases between. CDR3 in DNA: TGTGCCACCAGCAGACAGGGAAGTGCCGGGGAGCTGTTTTTT. This gives the protein CATSRQGSAGELFF.

The chain couples TRBV5-1 to TRBJ1-4; TRBD1 might be the D (5 bases). This CDR3 has 14 amino acids. Per the germline V gene, CDR1 is SGHRS and CDR2 is YFSETQ. With 0 bases removed from V and 5 bases from J, the gap between germline ends came to 8 bases. The CDR3 region is CASSLEGTNEKLFF. The CDR3 region has the DNA TGCGCCAGCAGCTTGGAGGGGACCAATGAAAAACTGTTTTTT. Looking up the rest from reference TRBV5-1 and TRBJ1-4 gives the full variable domain: KAGVTQTPRYLIKTRGQQVTLSCSPISGHRSVSWYQQTPGQGLQFLFEYFSETQRNKGNFPGRFSGRQFSNSRSEMNVSTLELGDSALYLCASSLEGTNEKLFFGSGTQLSVL.

This chain uses TRBV7-2 with TRBJ2-1, with 10 bases fitting TRBD2. In germline, CDR1 is SGHTA, CDR2 FQGNSA. The J segment lost 7 bases and the V segment lost 5 bases, leaving 14 bases of the junction unmatched. This CDR3 contains 17 residues. CDR3 in amino acids: CASSLTPSSGGLNEQFF. Here the CDR3 DNA reads TGTGCCAGCAGCCTCACCCCTTCTAGCGGGGGTCTAAATGAGCAGTTCTTC.

This clonotype was found a few times. The genes are TRBV20-1 and TRBJ2-1; TRBD1 might be the D (6 bases). V was clipped by 1 base and J by 2 bases, with 12 bases between them. CDR3 size: 15 residues. Per germline, CDR1 DFQATT and CDR2 SNEGSKA (reference sequence). Here the CDR3 reads CSARGGQTTYNEQFF. CDR3 in DNA: TGCAGTGCTAGAGGGGGGCAGACCACCTACAATGAGCAGTTCTTC.

The sample holds many counts of this clonotype. The chain recombines TRBV29-1 with TRBJ1-1, with TRBD1 matching 8 bases. The J segment lost 3 bases and the V segment lost 7 bases, leaving 4 bases of the junction unmatched. There are 12 residues in the CDR3. Germline CDR1 SQVTM, CDR2 ANQGSEA. For the CDR3, the DNA is TGCAGCGCCGGGACAGGACACACTGAAGCTTTCTTT. As protein: CSAGTGHTEAFF.

The genes are TRBV29-1 and TRBJ2-3, with 7 bases that match TRBD1. The CDR3 length is 17 residues. V was pared by 8 bases and J by 2 bases, with 19 bases of the junction left unmatched. Germline CDR1 SQVTM, CDR2 ANQGSEA. CDR3 loop: CSTDRDSVYSFTDTQYF. The CDR3 DNA reads TGCAGCACGGACCGGGACAGCGTGTACTCATTCACAGATACGCAGTATTTT.